The 31 T cell receptor beta chains listed next were all sequenced from one sample in a study of blood T cell repertoires in COVID-19. TCRdb's table, derived via immunoSEQ multiplex PCR, lists solely in-frame clones and lacks some. In the table there are about half a million clones, 75% to 90% of which are singletons. Source material: peripheral blood. Every receptor here comes from a human donor in a cohort sampled during active COVID-19.

This rearrangement joins TRBV6-5 to TRBJ2-3; tentatively, D is TRBD1 (6 bases). V lost 7 bases, J lost 6 bases, and 11 bases lay in between. This CDR3 is built from 12 residues. Germline CDR1 is MNHEY and CDR2 is SVGAGI. CDR3 DNA sequence: TGTGCCAGCACAGGGGCCGGTGATACGCAGTATTTT. Its protein product is CASTGAGDTQYF.

This clone was seen only a few times. V usage is TRBV28 and J usage is TRBJ2-2; a possible D gene is TRBD2 (7 bases). The length of the CDR3 is 14 residues. Germline-derived CDR1 and CDR2 are MDHEN and SYDVKM. Trimming pared 4 bases from V and 5 bases from J, leaving 11 bases between. Here the CDR3 reads CASSSGGRTGELFF. As DNA, the CDR3 is TGTGCCAGCAGTTCCGGGGGGCGGACCGGGGAGCTGTTTTTT. Together with reference TRBV28 and TRBJ2-2, the CDR3 gives the full variable domain: DVKVTQSSRYLVKRTGEKVFLECVQDMDHENMFWYRQDPGLGLRLIYFSYDVKMKEKGDIPEGYSVSREKKERFSLILESASTNQTSMYLCASSSGGRTGELFFGEGSRLTVL.

The chain has TRBV14 and TRBJ2-5; 13 bases line up with TRBD2. The CDR3 sequence is 16 residues long. Germline V gives CDR1 SGHDN, CDR2 FVKESK. The junction had 8 bases not matched to a gene; V was cut back by 5 bases and J by 5 bases. This chain's CDR3 is CASSKRLAGGRETQYF. Here the CDR3 DNA reads TGTGCCAGCAGCAAACGACTAGCGGGAGGCCGGGAGACCCAGTACTTC.

The V and J genes are TRBV29-1 and TRBJ2-1; 9 nucleotides match TRBD2. With 1 base clipped from V and 5 bases from J, the junction kept 9 bases outside the gene matches. The CDR3 sequence is 16 residues long. The V gene's germline CDR1 is SQVTM and CDR2 ANQGSEA. DNA for the CDR3: TGCAGCGTTGAAGGGCGGCCTAGCGGGGCGAACAATGAGCAGTTCTTC. The encoded protein is CSVEGRPSGANNEQFF.

The chain uses TRBV5-1 and TRBJ2-2, with TRBD1 matching over 7 bases. V was pared by 4 bases and J by 5 bases, with 8 bases of the junction left unmatched. Germline V gene data show CDR1 as SGHRS and CDR2 as YFSETQ. This CDR3 contains 15 residues. In nucleotides, the CDR3 is TGCGCCAGCAGCCCGGGACAGCATGAAACCGGGGAGCTGTTTTTT. It encodes CASSPGQHETGELFF.

This sequence joins TRBV15 and TRBJ2-5, with D unclear. There are 13 residues in the CDR3. Trimming removed 3 bases at V and 1 base at J, with 6 bases between. Germline CDR1 and CDR2: LNHNV and YYDKDF (reference sequence). In DNA form, the CDR3 reads TGTGCCACCAGCAGGCGAGCCCAAGAGACCCAGTACTTC. It codes for CATSRRAQETQYF.

The genes are TRBV7-9 and TRBJ1-4; D remains unclear. V lost 11 bases and J 3 bases, leaving 13 bases between the germline ends. CDR3 length: 13 amino acids. Germline CDR1 is SEHNR and CDR2 is FQNEAQ (reference sequence). Here the CDR3 DNA reads TGTGCCGGGCGACGGGGTTCTAATGAAAAACTGTTTTTT. Translated, it gives CAGRRGSNEKLFF.

The chain employs TRBV18 and TRBJ2-7; a weak D match, TRBD1 (5 bases). This CDR3 comprises 14 residues. Germline V gene data show CDR1 as KGHSH and CDR2 as LQKENI. V lost 5 bases and J 2 bases, leaving 13 bases between the germline ends. CDR3 sequence: CASSSGQGTYEQYF. CDR3 DNA sequence: TGTGCCAGCTCATCTGGCCAGGGCACCTACGAGCAGTACTTC.

This clone was detected only once. The chain recombines TRBV5-5 with TRBJ1-2; D remains ambiguous. The CDR3 runs 13 residues. Germline CDR1 SGHKS, CDR2 YYEKEE (reference sequence). V lost 0 bases, J lost 1 base, and 4 bases lay in between. CDR3 region: CASSLGDNYGYTF. CDR3 coding DNA: TGTGCCAGCAGCTTGGGCGATAACTATGGCTACACCTTC.

The CDR3 DNA follows: TGTGCCAGCAGTCAGGACAGCTACACAGATACGCAGTATTTT. It yields the protein CASSQDSYTDTQYF. The chain has TRBV6-5 and TRBJ2-3; tentative D call: TRBD1 (6 bases). Germline values: CDR1 MNHEY, CDR2 SVGAGI. Trimming stripped 5 bases from V and 2 bases from J, with 11 bases between. The CDR3 sequence is 14 residues long.

In this sample, this clone turned up once. The gene calls are TRBV5-5 and TRBJ1-5, with unresolved D. This CDR3 has 18 amino acids. V lost 4 bases to trimming and J lost 1 base, with 21 bases between them. Germline V gene data show CDR1 as SGHKS and CDR2 as YYEKEE (reference sequence). For the CDR3, the DNA is TGTGCCAGCAGCGCCCGGGATCTACCAGGTTTCAGCAATCAGCCCCAGCATTTT. It yields the protein CASSARDLPGFSNQPQHF. The full variable domain, rest sourced from reference TRBV5-5 and TRBJ1-5, is DAGVTQSPTHLIKTRGQQVTLRCSPISGHKSVSWYQQVLGQGPQFIFQYYEKEERGRGNFPDRFSARQFPNYSSELNVNALLLGDSALYLCASSARDLPGFSNQPQHFGDGTRLSIL.

The V gene is TRBV2, the J gene TRBJ2-3, with 7 bases lining up with TRBD1. The CDR3 runs 13 residues. V was clipped by 6 bases and J by 3 bases; unmatched bases: 3. The germline V gene has CDR1 SNHLY and CDR2 FYNNEI. CDR3 in amino acids: CASSRQGTDTQYF. DNA for the CDR3: TGTGCCAGCAGCCGACAGGGAACAGATACGCAGTATTTT.

V and J are TRBV14 and TRBJ1-1; 7 bases line up with TRBD1. V lost 4 bases to trimming and J lost 3 bases; unmatched junction nucleotides: 11. There are 16 residues in the CDR3. Germline loops: CDR1 SGHDN, CDR2 FVKESK. CDR3: CASSPGQRRADTEAFF. CDR3 DNA sequence: TGTGCCAGCAGCCCGGGACAGCGGCGCGCGGACACTGAAGCTTTCTTT.

The chain couples TRBV11-2 to TRBJ2-1; the match to TRBD2 covers 11 bases. The CDR3 spans 11 residues. Germline values: CDR1 SGHAT, CDR2 FQNNGV. With V trimmed by 8 bases and J by 15 bases, 6 bases remained unmatched. The CDR3 protein is CASGTSGYRFF. The CDR3 DNA is TGTGCCAGCGGGACTAGCGGTTATCGGTTCTTC.

The chain uses TRBV4-2 and TRBJ1-1; no reliable D call. Trimming removed 4 bases at V and 0 bases at J, with 12 bases between. This CDR3 region has 15 residues. Germline V gives CDR1 LGHNA, CDR2 YNFKEQ. CDR3 bases: TGTGCCAGCAGCCCGATCTCGAACATGAACACTGAAGCTTTCTTT. Translation gives CASSPISNMNTEAFF.

CDR3 loop: CASSPSTGTSGRMETQYF. The DNA for the CDR3 is TGCGCCAGCAGCCCATCCACCGGGACTAGCGGGAGAATGGAGACCCAGTACTTC. The chain combines TRBV5-1 with TRBJ2-5, with 14 bases fitting TRBD2. V trimming: 4 bases; J trimming: 5 bases; junction bases outside the gene matches: 13. Per the germline V gene, CDR1 is SGHRS and CDR2 is YFSETQ. This CDR3 has 18 amino acids.

This clone was found a few times. Written as DNA, the CDR3 is TGTGCCAGCAGCGGCAATAGGGGGGATACGCAGTATTTT. Encoded protein: CASSGNRGDTQYF. The chain recombines TRBV2 with TRBJ2-3; D might be TRBD1 (6 bases). This CDR3 comprises 13 residues. Germline CDR1 and CDR2: SNHLY and FYNNEI. With 6 bases removed from V and 6 bases from J, the gap between germline ends came to 13 bases.

This chain connects TRBV28 to TRBJ2-7; 10 bases are a match to TRBD1. CDR3 length equals 17 residues. Germline-derived CDR1 and CDR2 are MDHEN and SYDVKM. V dropped 10 bases and J dropped 1; count of bases not matched to a gene: 16. In nucleotides, the CDR3 is TGTGCCATCGAGACGGGACAGGGGCCATTCTCATCCTACGAGCAGTACTTC. Translated, it gives CAIETGQGPFSSYEQYF.

V and J are TRBV5-1 and TRBJ2-3; the match to TRBD2 covers 10 bases. The CDR3 runs 15 residues. V was pared by 2 bases and J by 6 bases, with 6 bases of the junction left unmatched. In germline, CDR1 is SGHRS, CDR2 YFSETQ. The CDR3 reads CASSFSGRAGDTQYF. In DNA, the CDR3 is TGCGCCAGCAGCTTCAGCGGGAGGGCCGGTGATACGCAGTATTTT.

The chain uses TRBV10-3 and TRBJ2-3; 7 bases line up with TRBD1. CDR1 is ENHRY and CDR2 is SYGVKD in the germline V gene. V shed 6 bases, J shed 2 bases, and the junction held 5 bases outside the gene matches. The CDR3 has 14 residues. CDR3 protein: CAIRRQGDTDTQYF. CDR3 nucleotide sequence: TGTGCCATCAGGCGACAGGGAGACACAGATACGCAGTATTTT.

This chain uses TRBV28 with TRBJ1-2, with D tentatively TRBD1 (6 bases). V was trimmed by 5 bases and J by 4 bases, leaving 14 bases between them. Germline CDR1 MDHEN, CDR2 SYDVKM. CDR3 size: 14 residues. The CDR3 here is CASSRRQVSYGYTF. The DNA for the CDR3 is TGTGCCAGCAGTAGACGACAGGTCAGCTATGGCTACACCTTC.

The chain recombines TRBV20-1 with TRBJ2-5; D is unclear. V was shortened by 4 bases and J by 3 bases, with 6 bases between the two germline ends. In germline, CDR1 is DFQATT, CDR2 SNEGSKA (reference sequence). The CDR3 runs to 11 residues. CDR3 in DNA: TGCAGTGCTAACGGTAAAGAGACCCAGTACTTC. It is translated as CSANGKETQYF.

The chain links TRBV19 to TRBJ2-1; 11 positions match TRBD2. This CDR3 is 18 amino acids long. V dropped 5 bases and J dropped 0; count of bases not matched to a gene: 9. Per the germline V gene, CDR1 is LNHDA and CDR2 is SQIVND (reference sequence). The CDR3 DNA is TGTGCCAGTAGTGCTTCCCTAGCGGGGGGCCTCTCCTACAATGAGCAGTTCTTC. This translates into CASSASLAGGLSYNEQFF.

The rearrangement links TRBV6-5 to TRBJ2-2; TRBD1 matches at 10 bases. Germline CDR1 MNHEY, CDR2 SVGAGI. The CDR3 loop spans 15 amino acids. The ends lost 8 bases at V and 3 bases at J; junction bases unmatched: 6. DNA of the CDR3: TGTGCCAGCTCCCGACAGGGGGCTTACACCGGGGAGCTGTTTTTT. Translated: CASSRQGAYTGELFF.

The chain carries TRBV3-1 (or the pseudogene TRBV3-2) and TRBJ2-1, with D maybe TRBD2 (5 bases). This CDR3 comprises 15 residues. V lost 4 bases and J lost 2, with 12 bases in between. Germline V lookup: CDR1 LGHDT, CDR2 YNNKEL (reference sequence). CDR3 coding DNA: TGTGCCAGCAGCCGAGGAGGCGTCGCCTACAATGAGCAGTTCTTC. Amino acids: CASSRGGVAYNEQFF.

This clone was picked up a small number of times. This chain connects TRBV3-1 (or the pseudogene TRBV3-2) to TRBJ1-5; 7 positions match TRBD1. With V trimmed by 4 bases and J by 0 bases, 3 bases remained unmatched. This CDR3 region has 15 residues. The germline V gene encodes CDR1 LGHDT and CDR2 YNNKEL (reference sequence). The CDR3 loop is CASSRGQLSNQPQHF. CDR3 in DNA: TGTGCCAGCAGCCGGGGACAGCTTAGCAATCAGCCCCAGCATTTT.

This clone has just a few counts. The rearrangement joins TRBV3-1 (or the pseudogene TRBV3-2) to TRBJ2-5; 7 bases line up with TRBD1. CDR1 is LGHDT and CDR2 is YNNKEL in the germline V gene (reference sequence). CDR3 length: 15 amino acids. With 1 base clipped from V and 7 bases from J, the junction kept 9 bases outside the gene matches. The CDR3 DNA sequence: TGTGCCAGCAGCCAAGGAACCGGGACAGCCTGGACCCAGTACTTC. Translating gives CASSQGTGTAWTQYF.

This chain joins TRBV29-1 and TRBJ2-7; TRBD1 might be the D (6 bases). Germline CDR1 SQVTM, CDR2 ANQGSEA. CDR3 length equals 14 residues. Deletions cut 2 bases from V and 5 bases from J, with 16 bases between. The CDR3, as DNA: TGCAGCGTTGAACAGGGGCAGGGCTGGGACGAGCAGTACTTC. Its translation is CSVEQGQGWDEQYF.

In its sample, this clone was seen many times. The chain recombines TRBV2 with TRBJ1-6; no clear D gene. The CDR3 totals 13 residues. Germline V CDR1 and CDR2: SNHLY, FYNNEI. The V gene lost 8 bases and the J gene lost 0 bases, with 5 bases spanning the gap. This CDR3 reads CASHGSYNSPLHF. The CDR3 region has the DNA TGTGCCAGCCACGGCTCCTATAATTCACCCCTCCACTTT.

This chain uses TRBV27 with TRBJ1-2, with a weak D call TRBD1 (5 bases). Germline CDR1 reads MNHEY; CDR2 reads SMNVEV (reference sequence). This CDR3 region has 16 residues. V gave up 2 bases and J gave up 6 bases, with 19 bases separating them. CDR3 coding DNA: TGTGCCAGCAGTTTAACCAGGGCTACCCCAGTGAATGGCTACACCTTC. It is translated as CASSLTRATPVNGYTF.

This clone was counted only a few times. V is TRBV12-3 or TRBV12-4 and J is TRBJ1-5; D unresolved. Trimming took off 3 bases at V and 0 bases at J, with 3 bases between the two ends. The CDR3 contains 13 residues. CDR3: CASSLSSNQPQHF. In DNA, the CDR3 is TGTGCCAGCAGTTTGAGTAGCAATCAGCCCCAGCATTTT.